These 27 T cell receptor beta chains were sequenced from one sample in a study of blood T cell repertoires in COVID-19. TCRdb's copy holds only in-frame clones and misses some; the assay was immunoSEQ multiplex PCR. Of about 140,000 clones in the sample, approximately 79% were seen once. Sequencing was done on a sample of PBMCs or T cells enriched from blood (not recorded which). Receptors originate from a woman between 50 and 59 years old who had recovered from COVID-19.

This clone has a handful of counts. The rearrangement links TRBV4-1 to TRBJ2-1, with 12 positions matching TRBD2. The germline CDR1 and CDR2 sequences are MGHRA and YSYEKL. With V trimmed by 5 bases and J by 8 bases, 10 bases remained unmatched. The CDR3 totals 16 residues. The CDR3, as DNA: TGCGCCAGCAGCGCGACTAGCGGGGGTTTATTGGATGAGCAGTTCTTC. It specifies CASSATSGGLLDEQFF.

This chain links TRBV3-1 (or the pseudogene TRBV3-2) with TRBJ2-7; a possible D gene is TRBD1 (5 bases). V lost 0 bases and J 7 bases, leaving 7 bases between the germline ends. From germline, CDR1 is LGHDT and CDR2 YNNKEL (reference sequence). The CDR3 is 12 residues long. The DNA for the CDR3 is TGTGCCAGCAGCCAAGATAAGGGGGAGCAGTACTTC. Protein sequence: CASSQDKGEQYF.

This chain links TRBV6-1 with TRBJ2-3, with 14 positions matching TRBD2. The germline V gene encodes CDR1 MNHNS and CDR2 SASEGT. The ends lost 2 bases at V and 1 base at J; junction bases unmatched: 11. The CDR3 length is 20 residues. CDR3 amino acids: CASSEYFRLAGGRGTDTQYF. In DNA form, the CDR3 reads TGTGCCAGCAGTGAATATTTTCGACTAGCGGGAGGGCGGGGCACAGATACGCAGTATTTT.

The chain uses TRBV7-9 and TRBJ2-1, with TRBD1 identical over 11 bases. With V trimmed by 0 bases and J by 7 bases, 11 bases remained unmatched. The germline CDR1 and CDR2 sequences are SEHNR and FQNEAQ (reference sequence). This CDR3 spans 18 amino acids. DNA of the CDR3: TGTGCCAGCAGCTTAGCGGGAGGGACAGGGGGATTTGTGAATGAGCAGTTCTTC. This gives the protein CASSLAGGTGGFVNEQFF. Together with reference TRBV7-9 and TRBJ2-1, the CDR3 gives the full variable domain: DTGVSQNPRHKITKRGQNVTFRCDPISEHNRLYWYRQTLGQGPEFLTYFQNEAQLEKSRLLSDRFSAERPKGSFSTLEIQRTEQGDSAMYLCASSLAGGTGGFVNEQFFGPGTRLTVL.

The chain combines TRBV4-1 with TRBJ2-1; 10 bases agree with TRBD2. V lost 0 bases to trimming and J lost 8 bases; unmatched junction nucleotides: 4. The CDR3 is made up of 15 amino acids. Germline V gene sequence: CDR1 MGHRA, CDR2 YSYEKL. For the CDR3, the DNA is TGCGCCAGCAGCCAAGAAGCGGGGGGGCCTTATGAGCAGTTCTTC. Its protein product is CASSQEAGGPYEQFF.

This chain uses TRBV3-1 (or the pseudogene TRBV3-2) with TRBJ2-1; D not certain. Germline V gene sequence: CDR1 LGHDT, CDR2 YNNKEL (reference sequence). The CDR3 has 14 residues. V lost 0 bases, J lost 4 bases, and 7 bases lay in between. The CDR3 reads CASSQDHSYNEQFF. The CDR3 region has the DNA TGTGCCAGCAGCCAAGATCACAGTTACAATGAGCAGTTCTTC.

The rearrangement links TRBV29-1 to TRBJ2-5; 8 bases are a match to TRBD1. Trimming took 5 bases from V and 7 from J; bases not matched to a gene: 9. CDR3 length: 13 residues. Looked up from germline, CDR1 is SQVTM and CDR2 is ANQGSEA. The DNA for the CDR3 is TGCAGCGTTACGGACAGGGCTGCCCCGACCCAGTACTTC. This codes for CSVTDRAAPTQYF.

V usage is TRBV11-2 and J usage is TRBJ2-7; 11 nucleotides line up with TRBD2. The length of the CDR3 is 16 residues. Looked up from germline, CDR1 is SGHAT and CDR2 is FQNNGV. The V segment lost 2 bases and the J segment 3 bases; nucleotides outside the gene matches: 6. The CDR3 protein is CASSLNQGLADYEQYF. As DNA, the CDR3 is TGTGCCAGCAGCTTAAACCAGGGACTAGCGGACTACGAGCAGTACTTC.

The chain joins TRBV6-4 to TRBJ2-2; no reliable D call. The ends were cut back, 6 bases at V and 4 bases at J, with 9 bases in the middle. This CDR3 is 13 amino acids long. CDR1 is MRHNA and CDR2 is SNTAGT in the germline V gene. The CDR3 DNA follows: TGTGCCAGCAGATCAGACACCACCGGGGAGCTGTTTTTT. Its protein is CASRSDTTGELFF.

This clone was detected only a few times. The V call is TRBV19, the J call TRBJ1-1, with 7 bases fitting TRBD1. The germline CDR1 and CDR2 sequences are LNHDA and SQIVND (reference sequence). After removal of 8 bases from V and 1 base from J, the junction contained 7 bases not matched to a gene. CDR3 length equals 14 residues. The CDR3 region is CASGYRGRNTEAFF. Written as DNA, the CDR3 is TGTGCCAGTGGGTACAGGGGTCGGAACACTGAAGCTTTCTTT.

The chain is built from TRBV14 and TRBJ2-5; the match to TRBD2 covers 8 bases. The CDR3 contains 13 residues. V was clipped by 5 bases and J by 2 bases; unmatched bases: 1. CDR1 SGHDN and CDR2 FVKESK come from the germline V gene. The CDR3 region has the DNA TGTGCCAGCAGCGGCGGGGGGCAAGAGACCCAGTACTTC. Translation: CASSGGGQETQYF.

The chain employs TRBV10-1 and TRBJ2-5, with D possibly TRBD2 on 6 matching bases. The CDR3 contains 14 residues. The V and J ends lost 0 bases and 3 bases respectively, with 8 bases between them. Germline-derived CDR1 and CDR2 are WNHNN and SYGVQD (reference sequence). The CDR3 DNA reads as TGCGCCAGCAGTGAGTCTGGGAGGAAAGAGACCCAGTACTTC. Its protein is CASSESGRKETQYF.

The V call is TRBV5-6, the J call TRBJ1-2, with a weak D call TRBD1 (6 bases). Trimming cost V 0 bases and J 6 bases, with 21 bases left between them. The CDR3 spans 17 residues. Germline V lookup: CDR1 SGHDT, CDR2 YYEEEE. The CDR3: CASSLVRRTGTEDGYTF. The DNA for the CDR3 is TGTGCCAGCAGCTTGGTACGCCGAACAGGGACGGAGGATGGCTACACCTTC.

The V call is TRBV6-5, the J call TRBJ2-2; D not resolved. Germline-derived CDR1 and CDR2 are MNHEY and SVGAGI. V was clipped by 6 bases and J by 0 bases, with 5 bases between them. The CDR3 consists of 13 residues. CDR3 protein: CASSQSNTGELFF. CDR3 bases: TGTGCCAGCAGCCAATCGAACACCGGGGAGCTGTTTTTT.

The chain is built from TRBV18 and TRBJ2-1; 7 nucleotides agree with TRBD2. Germline V gene lookup returns CDR1 KGHSH and CDR2 LQKENI. The CDR3 totals 15 residues. Trimming removed 1 base from V and 7 bases from J; junction bases left unmatched: 7. The CDR3: CASSPLAGGGNEQFF. In DNA form, the CDR3 reads TGTGCCAGCTCACCACTAGCGGGTGGGGGTAATGAGCAGTTCTTC.

V and J are TRBV3-1 (or the pseudogene TRBV3-2) and TRBJ1-1; D possibly corresponds to TRBD1 (5 bases). The germline V and J ends were trimmed by 3 bases and 11 bases, with 19 bases remaining between them. Germline V gives CDR1 LGHDT, CDR2 YNNKEL (reference sequence). This CDR3 has 14 amino acids. CDR3 sequence reads: CASSQENMGRSAFF. In nucleotides, the CDR3 is TGTGCCAGCAGCCAGGAAAACATGGGGCGATCGGCTTTCTTT.

The CDR3 spells CASSLDMTAYYGYTF. CDR3 DNA: TGTGCCAGCAGCTTAGATATGACAGCCTACTATGGCTACACCTTC. The gene calls are TRBV11-2 and TRBJ1-2, with D possibly TRBD1 on 5 matching bases. Germline V gives CDR1 SGHAT, CDR2 FQNNGV. The CDR3 is made up of 15 amino acids. V was clipped by 0 bases and J by 3 bases, with 11 bases between them.

V is TRBV2 and J is TRBJ2-7; TRBD2 is a possible D gene (5 bases). The ends were cut back, 8 bases at V and 3 bases at J, with 11 bases in the middle. CDR1 and CDR2 (germline): SNHLY, FYNNEI. The CDR3 has 12 residues. In nucleotides, the CDR3 is TGTGCCAGCGGCGCGGAGGTCTACGAGCAGTACTTC. Its protein is CASGAEVYEQYF.

The rearrangement links TRBV7-6 to TRBJ1-4; 11 positions match TRBD1. J was trimmed by 3 bases and V by 8 bases; bases with no gene match: 5. Germline V gene data show CDR1 as SGHVS and CDR2 as FNYEAQ. CDR3 length: 15 residues. The CDR3 spells CASGGQGASNEKLFF. The CDR3 DNA reads as TGTGCCAGCGGAGGACAGGGGGCGTCTAATGAAAAACTGTTTTTT. The full variable domain, with the rest looked up from reference TRBV7-6 and TRBJ1-4, is GAGVSQSPRYKVTKRGQDVALRCDPISGHVSLYWYRQALGQGPEFLTYFNYEAQQDKSGLPNDRFSAERPEGSISTLTIQRTEQRDSAMYRCASGGQGASNEKLFFGSGTQLSVL.

The chain joins TRBV25-1 to TRBJ2-5, with a weak D call TRBD2 (5 bases). This CDR3 has 11 amino acids. The V and J ends lost 2 bases and 7 bases respectively, with 5 bases between them. The germline gives CDR1 MGHDK, CDR2 SYGVNS. The CDR3 here is CASSEGGTQYF. CDR3 nucleotide sequence: TGTGCCAGCAGTGAAGGAGGGACCCAGTACTTC.

Notes on this clone: The junction and the germline gene differ at one end; a read error may be behind it. The chain combines TRBV28 with TRBJ1-2; no reliable D call. This CDR3 region has 13 residues. Germline-derived CDR1 and CDR2 are MDHEN and SYDVKM. In DNA, the CDR3 is TGTGCCAGCAGTGACCCAGTGGGCAGCCACCTCGACTTC. Translation gives CASSDPVGSHLDF.

The chain combines TRBV5-4 with TRBJ1-2, with a weak D call TRBD1 (5 bases). Deletions cut 2 bases from V and 7 bases from J, with 21 bases between. The CDR3 sequence is 16 residues long. The germline CDR1 and CDR2 sequences are SGHNT and YYREEE (reference sequence). As DNA, the CDR3 is TGTGCCAGCAGCTTTCCGGGACTCTACAACTCTGGTGGCTACACCTTC. The encoded protein is CASSFPGLYNSGGYTF.

V usage is TRBV3-1 (or the pseudogene TRBV3-2) and J usage is TRBJ2-6, with 13 bases aligning to TRBD2. This CDR3 is 17 amino acids long. V dropped 1 base and J dropped 3; count of bases not matched to a gene: 0. Germline loops: CDR1 LGHDT, CDR2 YNNKEL (reference sequence). The chain's CDR3 is CASSQGLAGGGANVLTF. In nucleotides, the CDR3 is TGTGCCAGCAGCCAAGGACTAGCGGGAGGTGGGGCCAACGTCCTGACTTTC.

This clone was seen more than once but under ten times. The genes are TRBV19 and TRBJ1-6; 8 positions agree with TRBD1. The germline gives CDR1 LNHDA, CDR2 SQIVND (reference sequence). This CDR3 spans 14 amino acids. J gave up 7 bases and V 8 bases, and 7 bases lay outside the gene matches. Here the CDR3 reads CASGGQARNSPLHF. The CDR3 DNA follows: TGTGCCAGTGGGGGACAGGCCCGCAATTCACCCCTCCACTTT.

The V call is TRBV19, the J call TRBJ1-5; 7 bases line up with TRBD1. There are 14 residues in the CDR3. Germline CDR1 and CDR2: LNHDA and SQIVND (reference sequence). The V gene end was trimmed by 7 bases and the J gene end by 7 bases; junction bases not matched to a gene: 10. CDR3 DNA: TGTGCCAGTAAAAAACAGGGGCCTCGACAGCCCCAGCATTTT. Translation gives CASKKQGPRQPQHF.

The table lists this clone with a few counts. The V call is TRBV27, the J call TRBJ2-4; perhaps TRBD2 as D (6 bases). Germline V CDR1 and CDR2: MNHEY, SMNVEV (reference sequence). Trimming left V 6 bases short and J 3 bases short, with 15 bases between. CDR3 length: 15 amino acids. CDR3 nucleotides: TGTGCCAGCAGGGGGGGTGGGGTAGGCAAAAACATTCAGTACTTC. Encoded protein: CASRGGGVGKNIQYF.

The rearrangement uses TRBV5-6 and TRBJ2-3; possible D gene TRBD2, 5 bases. The CDR3 spans 11 residues. V lost 6 bases and J lost 7, with 9 bases in between. The germline V gene encodes CDR1 SGHDT and CDR2 YYEEEE. This chain's CDR3 is CASTDYYTQYF. The DNA of the CDR3 is TGTGCCAGCACTGACTATTATACGCAGTATTTT.